The source of this T cell receptor beta chain is a study of T-cell memory formation after mild COVID-19. Study-wide results and limits: Certain responding clones were present in pre-infection memory, suggesting participation of cross-reactive memory.

This clonotype was seen a few times. Its antigen is as yet unknown. A 5'RACE reaction primed in the constant segment made cDNA libraries of TCR alpha and TCR beta, and these carried sample barcodes and UMIs. Using its own MiXCR run on the 5' RACE reads, TCRdb lists one record per CDR3 protein. The table shows roughly 130,000 distinct CDR3 sequences, with 15% to 20% occurring only once. In germline, CDR1 is SGHRS, CDR2 YFSETQ. The V segment lost 6 bases and the J segment 5 bases; nucleotides outside the gene matches: 14. The CDR3 has 16 residues. Specimen: PBMCs or a T cell subset sorted from them (not recorded which). The sequence was obtained from a man aged 18 to 30 who had mild COVID-19 (a few samples of this study predate the infection). Cell type and time point are not known. The V call is TRBV5-1, the J call TRBJ2-3; 8 positions agree with TRBD2. CDR3 region: CASTPSPGGAEDTQYF. CDR3 nucleotides: TGCGCCAGCACCCCATCACCCGGGGGGGCTGAAGATACGCAGTATTTT.